The TCR beta chain described here comes from a study of human T cells and chemical hapten exposure. Study information: Alopecia areata, totalis or universalis affected patients, mainly female.

From the RACE reads, TCRdb called clonotypes with MiXCR, one entry per CDR3 protein. The repertoire includes about 360,000 distinct CDR3 sequences, nearly 5% of them detected once, and 2% to 2.5% sits in the top ten. Regarding time point: patch test 1, 2 weeks after DPC sensitization. Treatment here: therapeutic diphenylcyclopropenone sensitization with weekly scalp DPC. The germline gives CDR1 MNHEY, CDR2 SVGEGT. Trimming took 11 bases from V and 2 from J; bases not matched to a gene: 7. The CDR3 is 13 residues long. This clonotype was counted only a few times. The specimen comprised whole blood, sampled in connection with sensitization to the hapten diphenylcyclopropenone (DPC). This sequence was found in a woman aged 50 to 65 with alopecia areata. Some clones in this sample may be carry-over from other donors' samples. The chain employs TRBV6-2 or TRBV6-3 and TRBJ2-3, with 7 bases aligning to TRBD2. CDR3 loop: CAAGEPNTDTQYF. The CDR3 DNA is TGTGCCGCGGGGGAGCCCAACACAGATACGCAGTATTTT.